The following is a TCR beta chain sequence with its context. Its target is unknown. The ends were cut back, 1 base at V and 10 bases at J, with 11 bases in the middle. The CDR3 loop spans 13 amino acids. Per germline, CDR1 PRHDT and CDR2 FYEKMQ (reference sequence). The data belong to a study of PD-1 blockade in mismatch repair-deficient tumors. Across the whole study: Patients had more than ten mismatch repair-deficient cancer types, all previously treated and progressing.

General observations from the study: Tumor-resident clones, often absent from pretreatment blood, expanded after pembrolizumab and then contracted.

PCR or immunohistochemistry showed mismatch repair deficiency in every enrolled patient. Three pembrolizumab responders had their TCRs sequenced. Sequencing was performed with immunoSEQ multiplex PCR; in TCRdb, only in-frame clones are kept and a portion is missing. The table lists tens of thousands of clones, around 80% of them singletons. J is TRBJ2-1 and V is TRBV13, with a possible D match to TRBD2 (6 bases). This specimen was peripheral blood, taken 4 weeks after starting pembrolizumab. The clonotype was recovered from an adult with mismatch repair-deficient cancer. The CDR3, as DNA: TGTGCCAGCAGCTTAGAGCGGGTGCGGGAGCAGTTCTTC. This encodes CASSLERVREQFF. Full variable domain (outside the CDR3, taken from reference TRBV13 and TRBJ2-1): AAGVIQSPRHLIKEKRETATLKCYPIPRHDTVYWYQQGPGQDPQFLISFYEKMQSDKGSIPDRFSAQQFSDYHSELNMSSLELGDSALYFCASSLERVREQFFGPGTRLTVL.